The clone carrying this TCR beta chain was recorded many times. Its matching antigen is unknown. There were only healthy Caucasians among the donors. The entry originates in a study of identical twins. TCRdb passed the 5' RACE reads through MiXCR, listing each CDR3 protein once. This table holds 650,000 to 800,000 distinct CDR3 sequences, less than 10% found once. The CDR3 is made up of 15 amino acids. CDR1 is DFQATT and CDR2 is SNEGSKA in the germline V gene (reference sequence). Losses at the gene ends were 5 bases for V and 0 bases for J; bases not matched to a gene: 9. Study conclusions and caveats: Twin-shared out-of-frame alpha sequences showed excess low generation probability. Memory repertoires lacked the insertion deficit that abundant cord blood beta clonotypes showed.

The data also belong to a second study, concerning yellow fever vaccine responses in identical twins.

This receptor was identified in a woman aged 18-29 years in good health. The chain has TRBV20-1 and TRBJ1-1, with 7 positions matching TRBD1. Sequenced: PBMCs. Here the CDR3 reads CSADRVGGMNTEAFF. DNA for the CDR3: TGCAGTGCTGACAGGGTAGGGGGAATGAACACTGAAGCTTTCTTT.